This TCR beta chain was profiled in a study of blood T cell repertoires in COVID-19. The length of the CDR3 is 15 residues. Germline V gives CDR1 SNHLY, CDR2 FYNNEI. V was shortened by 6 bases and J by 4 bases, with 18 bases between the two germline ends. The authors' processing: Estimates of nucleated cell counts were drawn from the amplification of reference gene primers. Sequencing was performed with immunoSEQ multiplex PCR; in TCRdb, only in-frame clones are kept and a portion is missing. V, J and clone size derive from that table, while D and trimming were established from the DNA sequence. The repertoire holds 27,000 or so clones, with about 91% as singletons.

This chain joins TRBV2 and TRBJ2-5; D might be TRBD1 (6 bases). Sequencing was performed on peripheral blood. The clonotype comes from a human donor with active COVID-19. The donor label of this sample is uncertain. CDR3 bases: TGTGCCAGCAGCTTCACTTGGACAGATGGAGAGACCCAGTACTTC. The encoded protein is CASSFTWTDGETQYF.